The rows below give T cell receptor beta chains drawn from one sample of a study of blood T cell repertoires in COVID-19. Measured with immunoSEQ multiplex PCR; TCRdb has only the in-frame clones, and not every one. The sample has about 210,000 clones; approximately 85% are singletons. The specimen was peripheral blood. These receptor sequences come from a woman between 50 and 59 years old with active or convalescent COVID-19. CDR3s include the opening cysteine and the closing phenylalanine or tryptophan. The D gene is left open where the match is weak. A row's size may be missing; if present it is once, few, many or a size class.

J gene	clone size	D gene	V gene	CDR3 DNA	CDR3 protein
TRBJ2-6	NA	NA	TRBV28	TGTGCCAGCAGGTACAGCTCTGGGGCCAACGTCCTGACTTTC	CASRYSSGANVLTF
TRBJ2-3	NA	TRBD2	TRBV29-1	TGCAGCGTTGTGGAGAGGGCTAGCGGAGGGGATACGCAGTATTTT	CSVVERASGGDTQYF
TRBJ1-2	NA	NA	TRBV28	TGTGCCAGCAGTGGACAGCGGTATGGCTACACCTTC	CASSGQRYGYTF
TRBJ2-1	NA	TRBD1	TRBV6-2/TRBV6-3	TGTGCCAGCAGTTACAATCAGGGACAGGGGAGAAACGATGAGCAGTTCTTC	CASSYNQGQGRNDEQFF
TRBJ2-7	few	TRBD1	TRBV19	TGTGCCAGTAGGGGGACAGGGACGTACGAGCAGTACTTC	CASRGTGTYEQYF
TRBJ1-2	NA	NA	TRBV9	TGTGCCAGCAGCCCATTATGGGCGACAGTAGCTAACTATGGCTACACCTTC	CASSPLWATVANYGYTF
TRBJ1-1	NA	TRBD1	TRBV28	TGTGCCAGCAGTGGACACAGGGGTTCGACTGAAGCTTTCTTT	CASSGHRGSTEAFF
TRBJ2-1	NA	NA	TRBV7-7	TGTGCCAGCAGCTTAAATCGGGAGAAAGGATACAATGAGCAGTTCTTC	CASSLNREKGYNEQFF
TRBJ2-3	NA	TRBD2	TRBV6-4	TGTGCCAGCAGCGGCAGCGGGGGCCCCACAGATACGCAGTATTTT	CASSGSGGPTDTQYF
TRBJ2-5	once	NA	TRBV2	TGTGCCAGTGGGGAGGAGGAGACCCAGTACTTC	CASGEEETQYF
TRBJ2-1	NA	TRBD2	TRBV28	TGTGCCAGCAGTTTACGTTCTACGTCGACTAGCGGATCATACAATGAGCAGTTCTTC	CASSLRSTSTSGSYNEQFF
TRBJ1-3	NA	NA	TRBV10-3	TGTGCCATCAGTGAGTCGGCGGGTAACTCTGGAAACACCATATATTTT	CAISESAGNSGNTIYF
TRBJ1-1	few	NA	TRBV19	TGTGCCAGTACCATATCGGGGGTCCTAGGGAACACTGAAGCTTTCTTT	CASTISGVLGNTEAFF
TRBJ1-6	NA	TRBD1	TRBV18	TGTGCCAGCTCACCCCGGGACAGTGGGCACCCCCTCCACTTT	CASSPRDSGHPLHF
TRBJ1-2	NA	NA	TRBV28	TGTGCCAGCAGTTTGACGGGTAGCTTTAGAGGTGGCTACACCTTC	CASSLTGSFRGGYTF
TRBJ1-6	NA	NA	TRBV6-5	TGTGCCAGCACCGAGCGACAGCCCTATAATTCACCCCTCCACTTT	CASTERQPYNSPLHF
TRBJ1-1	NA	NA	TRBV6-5	TGTGCCAGCAGCGGACATGGCACTGAAGCTTTCTTT	CASSGHGTEAFF
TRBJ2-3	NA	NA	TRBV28	TGTGCCAGCAGTTTAAGTTCGGGGAGCACAGATACGCAGTATTTT	CASSLSSGSTDTQYF
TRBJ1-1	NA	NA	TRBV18	TGTGCCAGCTCACCACAATCCAGGCGCAGCACTGAAGCTTTCTTT	CASSPQSRRSTEAFF
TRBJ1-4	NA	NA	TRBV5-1	TGCGCCAGCAGCAACAGGGAGGGGAATGAAAAACTGTTTTTT	CASSNREGNEKLFF
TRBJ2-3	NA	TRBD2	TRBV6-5	TGTGCCAGCGGGAGGGTTAGCACAGATACGCAGTATTTT	CASGRVSTDTQYF
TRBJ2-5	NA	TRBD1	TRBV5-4	TGTGCCAGCAGCTTGGACAGGGGCCAAGAGACCCAGTACTTC	CASSLDRGQETQYF
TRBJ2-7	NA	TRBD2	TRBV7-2	TGTGCCAGCAGCTTTGGACTAGCGGGACTGTTCTACGAGCAGTACTTC	CASSFGLAGLFYEQYF
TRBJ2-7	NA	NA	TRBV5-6	TGTGCCAGCAGCTTGGGTGGGAGTTCCTACGAGCAGTACTTC	CASSLGGSSYEQYF
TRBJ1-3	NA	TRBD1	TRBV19	TGTGCCAGTACAACAGGGGCCCGGCTCTCCGGAAACACCATATATTTT	CASTTGARLSGNTIYF
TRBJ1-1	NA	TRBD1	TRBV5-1	TGCGCCAGCAGCTTGAGGCCCAAGGGACAGGGGATAGCTGAAGCTTTCTTT	CASSLRPKGQGIAEAFF
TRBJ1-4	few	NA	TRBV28	TGTGCCAGCAGTCCCCTAATTAGGAGGATAGCAACTAATGAAAAACTGTTTTTT	CASSPLIRRIATNEKLFF
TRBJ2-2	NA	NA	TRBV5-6	TGTGCCAGCAGCTTGGGAGGGGGCGGGGAGCTGTTTTTT	CASSLGGGGELFF
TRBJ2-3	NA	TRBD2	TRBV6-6	TGTGCCAGCAGGGTTAGCGGGCTCGGAACAGATACGCAGTATTTT	CASRVSGLGTDTQYF
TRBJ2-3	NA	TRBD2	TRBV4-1	TGCGCCAGCAGCCAAGGGACTAGCGGGGGGCCCCTCAGGGGAGATACGCAGTATTTT	CASSQGTSGGPLRGDTQYF
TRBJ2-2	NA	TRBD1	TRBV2	TGTGCCAGCACCCACAGGGGAGATGGGGAGCTGTTTTTT	CASTHRGDGELFF
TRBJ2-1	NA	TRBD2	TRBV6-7	TGTGCCAGCAGTTACGAGGAACGCGGGGGCTACAATGAGCAGTTCTTC	CASSYEERGGYNEQFF
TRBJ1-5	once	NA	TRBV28	TGTGCCAGCAGTTGGGGAGGAGTGATGATACAGCCCCAGCATTTT	CASSWGGVMIQPQHF
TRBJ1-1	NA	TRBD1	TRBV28	TGTGCCAGCGGGACAGGGGGCCGGAGGACCTTGAACACTGAAGCTTTCTTT	CASGTGGRRTLNTEAFF
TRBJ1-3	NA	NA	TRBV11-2	TGTGCCAGCAGCTTAGCGCCCGGCACCATATATTTT	CASSLAPGTIYF
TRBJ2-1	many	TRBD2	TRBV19	TGTGCCAGTAGGGGACTAGCGGGAGCCTACAATGAGCAGTTCTTC	CASRGLAGAYNEQFF
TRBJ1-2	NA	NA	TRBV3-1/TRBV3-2	TGTGCCAGCAGCCAAAACAGGGTTTCCGCCTATGGCTACACCTTC	CASSQNRVSAYGYTF
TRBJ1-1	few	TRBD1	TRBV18	TGTGCCAGCTCCAACCGGGACAGGGGAAACACTGAAGCTTTCTTT	CASSNRDRGNTEAFF
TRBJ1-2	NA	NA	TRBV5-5	TGTGCCAGCAGCCATAAGGGAGGAAGCTATGGCTACACCTTC	CASSHKGGSYGYTF
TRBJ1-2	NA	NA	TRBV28	TGTGCCAGCAGTTCTCAGACAGGCCAGCGGGGCTACACCTTC	CASSSQTGQRGYTF
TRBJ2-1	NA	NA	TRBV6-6	TGTGCCAGCAGTTACTCGAGAGGGAGCTCCTACAATGAGCAGTTCTTC	CASSYSRGSSYNEQFF
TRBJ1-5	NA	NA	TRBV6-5	TGTGCCAGCACCCCGACAGGTCCCAATCAGCCCCAGCATTTT	CASTPTGPNQPQHF
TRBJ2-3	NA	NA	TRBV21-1	TGTGCCAGCAGCAAAAAAGAACCACCGGGGAGGACAGATACGCAGTATTTT	CASSKKEPPGRTDTQYF
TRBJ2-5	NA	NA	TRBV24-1	TGTGCCACCAGTGACCCCCAAGGAGGGGAAGAGACCCAGTACTTC	CATSDPQGGEETQYF
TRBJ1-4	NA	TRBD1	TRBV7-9	TGTGCCAGCAGTTACGGGACAGGTGGTGAAAAACTGTTTTTT	CASSYGTGGEKLFF
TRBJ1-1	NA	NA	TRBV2	TGTGCCAGCAGTCCACTGAAGGCGACAGGTGAAGCTTTCTTT	CASSPLKATGEAFF
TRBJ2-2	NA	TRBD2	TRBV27	TGTGCCAGCAGTGCCATAGCGGGGACTTACACCGGGGAGCTGTTTTTT	CASSAIAGTYTGELFF
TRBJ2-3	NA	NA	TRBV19	TGTGCCAGTATCGGAGATACGCAGTATTTT	CASIGDTQYF
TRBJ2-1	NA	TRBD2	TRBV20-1	TGCAGTGCTAGTACTAGCGGGGGGCCAATTGGTGAGCAGTTCTTC	CSASTSGGPIGEQFF
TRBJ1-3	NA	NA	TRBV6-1	TGTGCCAGCAGTGAATTTAACTCTGGAAACACCATATATTTT	CASSEFNSGNTIYF
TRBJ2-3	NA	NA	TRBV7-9	TGTGCCAGCAGCCGGACTGGAGGTAGCGCAGATACGCAGTATTTT	CASSRTGGSADTQYF
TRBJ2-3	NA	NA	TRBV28	TGTGCCAGCAGTTTAGAGGAGTCAAGCACAGATACGCAGTATTTT	CASSLEESSTDTQYF
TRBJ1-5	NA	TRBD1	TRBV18	TGTGCCAGCTCTCCCGGGACAGGGAAGGATCAGCCCCAGCATTTT	CASSPGTGKDQPQHF
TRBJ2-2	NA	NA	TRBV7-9	TGTGCCAGCAGCTCACCGGGGAGGAGGAACACCGGGGAGCTGTTTTTT	CASSSPGRRNTGELFF
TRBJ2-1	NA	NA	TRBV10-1	TGCGCCAGCAGTCGCACAGGGTTTGGGTCCTACAATGAGCAGTTCTTC	CASSRTGFGSYNEQFF
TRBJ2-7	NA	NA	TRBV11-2	TGTGCCAGCAGTCTCCAGACAGACGAGCAGTACTTC	CASSLQTDEQYF
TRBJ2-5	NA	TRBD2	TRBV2	TGTGCCAGCAGTTCGGGACTAGCGGGAGAGGGGAAGACCCAGTACTTC	CASSSGLAGEGKTQYF
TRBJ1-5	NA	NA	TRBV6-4	TGTGCCAGCAGTAAACCAGTGGGAGGCAATCAGCCCCAGCATTTT	CASSKPVGGNQPQHF
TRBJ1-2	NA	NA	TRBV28	TGTGCCAGCACCCCTCCCCACCAGGGAGGGTATGGCTACACCTTC	CASTPPHQGGYGYTF